This TCR beta chain is from a study of blood T cell repertoires in COVID-19. The method was immunoSEQ multiplex PCR; TCRdb's version includes in-frame clones alone and lacks a portion of them. The sample records about 120,000 clones, roughly 88% being singletons. The CDR3 contains 15 residues. Germline V gives CDR1 SGHNT, CDR2 YYREEE (reference sequence). V lost 3 bases to trimming and J lost 2 bases; unmatched junction nucleotides: 7. The chain carries TRBV5-4 and TRBJ2-7; 8 bases match TRBD1. The sequenced sample consisted of peripheral blood. The source is a woman older than 75 with acute or convalescent COVID-19. The CDR3 coding sequence is TGTGCCAGCAGCTCTAAGACAGGGGTCACCTACGAGCAGTACTTC. Translated: CASSSKTGVTYEQYF. The variable domain in full, completed from reference TRBV5-4 and TRBJ2-7, reads ETGVTQSPTHLIKTRGQQVTLRCSSQSGHNTVSWYQQALGQGPQFIFQYYREEENGRGNFPPRFSGLQFPNYSSELNVNALELDDSALYLCASSSKTGVTYEQYFGPGTRLTVT.